This T cell receptor beta chain stems from a study of blood T cell repertoires in COVID-19. Study details: Samples representing acute and convalescent COVID-19 were sourced from the United States, Italy and Spain. PBMCs, B-cell-depleted T cells, or T cells provided the cDNA or gDNA that made up the material.

The V end lost 0 bases, the J end lost 5 bases, and 17 bases lay between the germline ends. The CDR3 length is 16 residues. The germline V gene encodes CDR1 SGHNT and CDR2 YYREEE (reference sequence). Authors' methods: Reference gene primers were amplified, and this amplification served to estimate nucleated cell counts. Assay used: immunoSEQ multiplex PCR; TCRdb lists only in-frame clones, some missing. Clone size and V and J calls were adopted from that table, with D and trimming inferred from the DNA. The repertoire has about 130,000 clones, about 80% of them found once; the top ten carry about 12%.

The sequencing input was peripheral blood. The receptor was derived from a woman between 55 and 75 years old with acute or convalescent COVID-19. The chain combines TRBV5-4 with TRBJ2-5, with D possibly matching TRBD1 (6 bases). The CDR3 here is CASSLEPITGWETQYF. For the CDR3, the DNA is TGTGCCAGCAGCTTGGAACCTATAACAGGGTGGGAGACCCAGTACTTC.